The 7 T cell receptor beta chains below all came from one sample that was sequenced in a study of early T cells in non-severe SARS-CoV-2 infection. A single record per CDR3 protein comes from TCRdb applying MiXCR to the 5' RACE reads. The table lists about 60,000 distinct CDR3 sequences, 10% to 15% of them singletons. Sequencing was performed on whole blood. The receptors derive from an adult who was a healthcare worker with PCR-confirmed SARS-CoV-2 infection or an uninfected control (not recorded which).

This clonotype was detected only a few times. The chain joins TRBV18 to TRBJ2-7; TRBD2 matches at 7 bases. V lost 0 bases, J lost 3 bases, and 5 bases stayed unmatched. CDR1 and CDR2 from the germline V gene are KGHSH and LQKENI. This CDR3 has 15 residues. The CDR3 reads CASSPPGGSFYEQYF. CDR3 nucleotides: TGTGCCAGCTCACCACCCGGCGGGAGTTTCTACGAGCAGTACTTC.

In this sample, this clonotype turned up a few times. With a much larger clone just one base away, this may be a read error. The genes are TRBV7-9 and TRBJ2-5, with no clear D. V was cut by 1 base and J by 4 bases, with 1 base left in between. The germline V gene encodes CDR1 SEHNR and CDR2 FQNEAQ (reference sequence). This CDR3 is built from 11 residues. In DNA, the CDR3 is TGTGCCAGCAGCTTAGTAGAGACCCAGTACTTC. This gives the protein CASSLVETQYF.

There are a few counts of this clonotype. CDR3 sequence: CASSRGAGSTDTQYF. CDR3 DNA: TGTGCCAGCAGCCGGGGGGCAGGTAGCACAGATACGCAGTATTTT. The V gene is TRBV7-9, the J gene TRBJ2-3; tentatively, D is TRBD2 (7 bases). Trimming shortened V by 5 bases and J by 0 bases, and 12 bases separated the two germline ends. Germline V gene data show CDR1 as SEHNR and CDR2 as FQNEAQ (reference sequence). There are 15 residues in the CDR3.

This clonotype was detected only a few times. The rearrangement joins TRBV6-1 to TRBJ2-5; tentatively, D is TRBD1 or TRBD2 (5 bases each). V lost 6 bases and J 1 base, leaving 9 bases between the germline ends. Germline values: CDR1 MNHNS, CDR2 SASEGT. The CDR3 length is 13 residues. The CDR3: CASRAGTQETQYF. The CDR3 DNA is TGTGCCAGCAGGGCCGGGACCCAAGAGACCCAGTACTTC.

This clonotype was seen a few times. The chain's CDR3 is CASSSHNTGVPEAFF. Here the CDR3 DNA reads TGCGCCAGCAGCTCACATAATACAGGGGTGCCTGAAGCTTTCTTT. The chain carries TRBV5-1 and TRBJ1-1; 7 bases fit TRBD1. After removal of 3 bases from V and 6 bases from J, the junction contained 11 bases not matched to a gene. Germline V gene sequence: CDR1 SGHRS, CDR2 YFSETQ. The CDR3 consists of 15 residues.

In its sample, this clonotype was seen a few times. This sequence joins TRBV4-3 and TRBJ2-1; D uncertain. This CDR3 region has 14 residues. The V end was cut by 5 bases, the J end by 9 bases, with 17 bases between. CDR1 and CDR2 (germline): LGHNA, YSLEER. The CDR3 protein is CASSSGTSRREQFF. The CDR3, as DNA: TGCGCCAGCAGCTCCGGTACTTCCCGGCGTGAGCAGTTCTTC.

The V call is TRBV11-2, the J call TRBJ2-5; 15 bases line up with TRBD2. Per germline, CDR1 SGHAT and CDR2 FQNNGV. With V trimmed by 1 base and J by 4 bases, 4 bases remained unmatched. The CDR3 is made up of 17 amino acids. The CDR3 DNA reads as TGTGCCAGCAGCTTAGGGACTAGCGGGGGGGCAGGAGAGACCCAGTACTTC. As protein: CASSLGTSGGAGETQYF.